This TCR beta chain originates from a study of blood T cell repertoires in COVID-19. Study-wide background: The analysed material was cDNA or gDNA that came from T cells, B-cell-depleted T cells, or PBMCs.

Assay: immunoSEQ multiplex PCR; the TCRdb copy retains only in-frame clones and omits some. The sample includes some 160,000 clones, 80% of them seen just once. Cohort allocation depended upon clinical history that participants reported. With 1 base removed from V and 4 bases from J, the gap between germline ends came to 16 bases. Germline CDR1 reads SGHTA; CDR2 reads FQGNSA. This CDR3 has 16 amino acids. Sequences were obtained from PBMCs or T cells enriched from blood (not recorded which). This clonotype was obtained from a woman between 55 and 75 years old who had recovered from COVID-19. This chain connects TRBV7-2 to TRBJ2-5, with D perhaps TRBD1 (5 bases). The CDR3 DNA follows: TGTGCCAGCAGCTTAGGGGCGCAGGGCCTGAGAGAGACCCAGTACTTC. This encodes CASSLGAQGLRETQYF.